Listed here are 26 T cell receptor beta chains from one sample, sequenced in a study of CD8 T cells in Susac syndrome. Random hexamers served to reverse transcribe roughly 0.5 to 1 ug RNA. TCRdb re-derived calls from the immunoSEQ multiplex PCR reads in MiXCR, one entry per CDR3 protein. The sample lists roughly 250,000 distinct CDR3 sequences; roughly 95% were seen once. The sequenced sample consisted of CD4+ T cells from PBMCs. These receptor sequences come from a human donor with Susac syndrome.

The J gene is TRBJ1-2, the V gene TRBV2, with 8 bases that match TRBD1. Trimming took 8 bases from V and 2 from J; bases not matched to a gene: 10. CDR1 and CDR2 from the germline V gene are SNHLY and FYNNEI. CDR3 length equals 15 residues. CDR3 sequence reads: CASLKTGDLNYGYTF. The CDR3 DNA reads as TGTGCCAGCTTAAAGACAGGGGACCTCAACTATGGCTACACCTTC.

The rearrangement links TRBV4-1 to TRBJ1-4; 7 nucleotides align to TRBD1. The CDR3 totals 18 residues. The ends lost 3 bases at V and 3 bases at J; junction bases unmatched: 13. Germline V gives CDR1 MGHRA, CDR2 YSYEKL. The CDR3, as DNA: TGCGCCAGCAGCCAGAGGGTCAAGGCAGGGACAGCTAATGAAAAACTGTTTTTT. Its translation is CASSQRVKAGTANEKLFF.

The chain has TRBV5-6 and TRBJ1-5; TRBD1 aligns across 9 bases. There are 15 residues in the CDR3. Germline V gene data show CDR1 as SGHDT and CDR2 as YYEEEE. After removal of 4 bases from V and 5 bases from J, the junction contained 7 bases not matched to a gene. Written as DNA, the CDR3 is TGTGCCAGCAGCGCCGGGACAGGGAGTTATCAGCCCCAGCATTTT. Translated, it gives CASSAGTGSYQPQHF.

V gene TRBV20-1 combines with J gene TRBJ2-3; the match to TRBD2 covers 7 bases. Per germline, CDR1 DFQATT and CDR2 SNEGSKA (reference sequence). The CDR3 is made up of 15 amino acids. V lost 3 bases, J lost 0 bases, and 6 bases stayed unmatched. CDR3 loop: CSASSSGYSTDTQYF. CDR3 sequence (DNA): TGCAGTGCTAGCAGTAGCGGGTACAGCACAGATACGCAGTATTTT.

This chain connects TRBV7-9 to TRBJ1-2; D gene ambiguous. In germline, CDR1 is SEHNR, CDR2 FQNEAQ (reference sequence). This CDR3 has 14 residues. The V end was cut by 5 bases, the J end by 6 bases, with 16 bases between. This CDR3 reads CASSIPPGKDGYTF. The CDR3 DNA follows: TGTGCCAGCAGCATCCCGCCGGGCAAAGATGGCTACACCTTC.

V and J are TRBV18 and TRBJ2-7, with D possibly matching TRBD1 (6 bases). Looked up from germline, CDR1 is KGHSH and CDR2 is LQKENI. This CDR3 is built from 13 residues. Trimming removed 5 bases from V and 2 bases from J, with 10 bases in between. The CDR3 region has the DNA TGTGCCAGCTCATCCGGACAGACCTACGAGCAGTACTTC. This codes for CASSSGQTYEQYF.

J is TRBJ2-6 and V is TRBV28; D is uncertain. Germline values: CDR1 MDHEN, CDR2 SYDVKM. V was clipped by 5 bases and J by 0 bases, with 5 bases between them. This CDR3 has 14 residues. CDR3 nucleotide sequence: TGTGCCAGCAGTGCCCGCTCTGGGGCCAACGTCCTGACTTTC. Protein: CASSARSGANVLTF.

The chain employs TRBV29-1 and TRBJ2-4, with D perhaps matching TRBD2 (7 bases). Trimming cost V 3 bases and J 6 bases, with 12 bases left between them. The germline V gene encodes CDR1 SQVTM and CDR2 ANQGSEA. The CDR3 is made up of 13 amino acids. CDR3: CSVEAGARNIQYF. The CDR3 DNA is TGCAGCGTTGAGGCGGGGGCGCGAAACATTCAGTACTTC.

The chain is built from TRBV7-6 and TRBJ2-4, with TRBD2 as a possible D gene (5 bases). The ends were cut back, 0 bases at V and 3 bases at J, with 9 bases in the middle. From germline, CDR1 is SGHVS and CDR2 FNYEAQ. The CDR3 has 15 residues. CDR3 in DNA: TGTGCCAGCAGCTTAGCGGCGGGTAGCAAAAACATTCAGTACTTC. This translates into CASSLAAGSKNIQYF.

This clonotype was picked up a small number of times. In DNA, the CDR3 is TGCAGCGTTGGCGAAGATACGCAGTATTTT. Protein product: CSVGEDTQYF. This chain joins TRBV29-1 and TRBJ2-3; no definite D call. Germline CDR1 reads SQVTM; CDR2 reads ANQGSEA. The CDR3 extends over 10 amino acids. Trimming left V 4 bases short and J 5 bases short, with 4 bases between.

The chain employs TRBV6-4 and TRBJ2-3; no clear D gene. The ends were cut back, 0 bases at V and 6 bases at J, with 4 bases in the middle. The CDR3 is 12 residues long. Germline V lookup: CDR1 MRHNA, CDR2 SNTAGT. The CDR3 loop is CASSDSWDTQYF. As DNA, the CDR3 is TGTGCCAGCAGTGACTCGTGGGATACGCAGTATTTT.

The chain joins TRBV30 to TRBJ1-5, with D possibly matching TRBD1 (5 bases). CDR3 length: 13 amino acids. Between the trimmed V and J ends, which lost 7 bases and 2 bases, there was a span of 12 bases. Germline-derived CDR1 and CDR2 are GTSNPN and SVGIG (reference sequence). The CDR3 bases are TGTGCCTTAGATCAGGGAGGCAATCAGCCCCAGCATTTT. It translates to CALDQGGNQPQHF.

The rearrangement uses TRBV13 and TRBJ1-5, with D tentatively TRBD1 (5 bases). This CDR3 is built from 13 residues. Looked up from germline, CDR1 is PRHDT and CDR2 is FYEKMQ (reference sequence). V shed 5 bases and J shed 5 bases, with 10 bases lying between them. The CDR3 loop is CASSLRGYQPQHF. For the CDR3, the DNA is TGTGCCAGCAGCCTCCGGGGCTATCAGCCCCAGCATTTT.

Remarks on this clonotype: One end of the junction does not line up with germline, which may come from a read error. The chain uses TRBV10-2 and TRBJ2-7, with TRBD2 matching over 12 bases. This CDR3 comprises 12 residues. Looked up from germline, CDR1 is WSHSY and CDR2 is SAAADI. CDR3 region: CASSEILGLAGF. The DNA of the CDR3 is TGCGCCAGCAGTGAGATCCTCGGACTAGCGGGATTC.

The chain combines TRBV20-1 with TRBJ1-1; D might be TRBD1 (5 bases). Germline V CDR1 and CDR2: DFQATT, SNEGSKA (reference sequence). The CDR3 has 13 amino acids. V was pared by 6 bases and J by 3 bases, with 14 bases between. CDR3 nucleotide sequence: TGCAGTGCCGGTCAGGAGGGGTACACTGAAGCTTTCTTT. It translates to CSAGQEGYTEAFF.

This chain joins TRBV7-9 and TRBJ1-1, with D unresolved. The CDR3 totals 13 residues. Trimming shortened V by 1 base and J by 5 bases, and 8 bases separated the two germline ends. CDR1 SEHNR and CDR2 FQNEAQ come from the germline V gene (reference sequence). In nucleotides, the CDR3 is TGTGCCAGCAGCTTAGTCCGAGGAACTGAAGCTTTCTTT. Encoded protein: CASSLVRGTEAFF.

V is TRBV4-1 and J is TRBJ1-1; 8 bases align to TRBD1. Germline lookup yields CDR1 MGHRA and CDR2 YSYEKL. The CDR3 consists of 16 residues. Trimming took 3 bases from V and 6 from J; bases not matched to a gene: 12. This chain's CDR3 is CASSHRGLGPGAEAFF. As DNA, the CDR3 is TGCGCCAGCAGCCACAGGGGGCTGGGGCCCGGGGCTGAAGCTTTCTTT.

This chain connects TRBV28 to TRBJ2-7; 9 positions match TRBD2. The V and J ends lost 4 bases and 0 bases, in that order; junction bases with no gene match: 19. Germline CDR1 is MDHEN and CDR2 is SYDVKM. The CDR3 has 20 amino acids. The CDR3 DNA reads as TGTGCCAGCAGTTATAACTTCGGGCAGGTCCTAGCGGGGAGCTCCTACGAGCAGTACTTC. It specifies CASSYNFGQVLAGSSYEQYF. The whole variable domain, remainder taken from reference TRBV28 and TRBJ2-7, is DVKVTQSSRYLVKRTGEKVFLECVQDMDHENMFWYRQDPGLGLRLIYFSYDVKMKEKGDIPEGYSVSREKKERFSLILESASTNQTSMYLCASSYNFGQVLAGSSYEQYFGPGTRLTVT.

J is TRBJ2-6 and V is TRBV19; the D gene is possibly TRBD2 (5 bases). In germline, CDR1 is LNHDA, CDR2 SQIVND (reference sequence). The CDR3 loop spans 16 amino acids. Trimming shortened V by 5 bases and J by 0 bases, and 11 bases separated the two germline ends. The CDR3 region is CASSADWLSGANVLTF. The CDR3 DNA follows: TGTGCCAGTAGTGCGGACTGGCTCTCTGGGGCCAACGTCCTGACTTTC.

The gene calls are TRBV30 and TRBJ2-5; TRBD1 matches 7 bases. Germline V gene sequence: CDR1 GTSNPN, CDR2 SVGIG (reference sequence). The CDR3 loop spans 16 amino acids. Germline trimming cut 1 base from V and 1 base from J; bases unmatched to any gene: 9. The CDR3 protein is CAWSAGPGQSQETQYF. The CDR3 region has the DNA TGTGCCTGGAGTGCAGGTCCGGGACAGAGCCAAGAGACCCAGTACTTC. Full variable domain (remainder filled in from reference TRBV30 and TRBJ2-5): SQTIHQWPATLVQPVGSPLSLECTVEGTSNPNLYWYRQAAGRGLQLLFYSVGIGQISSEVPQNLSASRPQDRQFILSSKKLLLSDSGFYLCAWSAGPGQSQETQYFGPGTRLLVL.

This clonotype was picked up one time. The rearrangement joins TRBV11-2 to TRBJ2-7; 10 nucleotides line up with TRBD2. The length of the CDR3 is 14 residues. From germline, CDR1 is SGHAT and CDR2 FQNNGV. V shed 4 bases, J shed 5 bases, and the junction held 5 bases outside the gene matches. As DNA, the CDR3 is TGTGCCAGCAGCTCTCTAGCGGGAGAGCACGAGCAGTACTTC. Translating gives CASSSLAGEHEQYF.

Points on this clonotype: At one end, the junction sequence differs from germline, possibly due to a read error. J is TRBJ2-3 and V is TRBV12-3 or TRBV12-4; D gene ambiguous. The CDR3 is 11 amino acids. Written as DNA, the CDR3 is TGTGCCACCAGTTACATGGGTACGCAGTATTTT. Translation gives CATSYMGTQYF.

This rearrangement joins TRBV20-1 to TRBJ2-7; D may be TRBD2 (7 bases). The germline V gene has CDR1 DFQATT and CDR2 SNEGSKA (reference sequence). The CDR3 is 12 residues long. CDR3 in amino acids: CSSTGGRYEQYF. CDR3 sequence (DNA): TGCAGCTCCACCGGGGGGCGGTACGAGCAGTACTTC.

The table lists this clonotype with a count of one. The CDR3 region has the DNA TGTGCCAGCAGCTTACCAGGTCCCTACAATGAGCAGTTCTTC. Protein product: CASSLPGPYNEQFF. This chain connects TRBV7-9 to TRBJ2-1; D call uncertain. CDR3 length: 14 residues. The germline V and J ends were trimmed by 2 bases and 2 bases, with 7 bases remaining between them. CDR1 SEHNR and CDR2 FQNEAQ come from the germline V gene (reference sequence).

The chain carries TRBV29-1 and TRBJ1-2; D gene ambiguous. The germline V gene encodes CDR1 SQVTM and CDR2 ANQGSEA. V dropped 6 bases and J dropped 14 bases, with 22 bases sitting between them. The CDR3 sequence is 12 residues long. DNA for the CDR3: TGCAGCGTGGTGTCTACGGCCGGAGGGAGGACCTTC. It encodes CSVVSTAGGRTF.

V usage is TRBV15 and J usage is TRBJ2-7; D may be TRBD2 (5 bases). V was trimmed by 0 bases and J by 4 bases, leaving 19 bases between them. The CDR3 spans 17 residues. In germline, CDR1 is LNHNV, CDR2 YYDKDF (reference sequence). The CDR3 bases are TGTGCCACCAGCAGAGATACTATTCAGCGGAGAGATTACGAGCAGTACTTC. It encodes CATSRDTIQRRDYEQYF.